This paragraph reports one T cell receptor beta chain. Its antigen is unknown. This record belongs to a study of cytomegalovirus exposure and HLA in healthy donors. With 5 bases clipped from V and 2 bases from J, the junction kept 1 base outside the gene matches. The CDR3 consists of 15 residues. The germline V gene has CDR1 SGHVS and CDR2 FQNEAQ. Primers for the PCR totalled 60 Vbeta and 13 Jbeta. Original data processing: A later analysis counted 65 million to 90 million unique TCR beta chains, 9.5 million to 12 million shared. Method: immunoSEQ multiplex PCR; TCRdb's copy keeps in-frame clones and lacks some. D and trimming come from the DNA, and the V and J calls and clone size come from that table. Found here are roughly 170,000 clones, about 79% of them singletons; the top ten hold more than 0.95%. General study results and limits: Association with HLA alleles at 0.05 false discovery rate was found for about 17,000 TCR beta sequences in a later analysis.

The source is a girl between 2 and 10 years old in good health and CMV-seropositive. Input material: PBMCs. The chain uses TRBV7-8 and TRBJ2-1; 12 bases are a match to TRBD1. The DNA of the CDR3 is TGTGCCAGCAGCCGGGACAGGGGGCCCTACAATGAGCAGTTCTTC. Translation: CASSRDRGPYNEQFF. The variable domain in full, with the rest retrieved from reference TRBV7-8 and TRBJ2-1, is GAGVSQSPRYKVAKRGQDVALRCDPISGHVSLFWYQQALGQGPEFLTYFQNEAQLDKSGLPSDRFFAERPEGSVSTLKIQRTQQEDSAVYLCASSRDRGPYNEQFFGPGTRLTVL.